A selection of T cell receptor beta chains follows, all from one sample in a study of preoperative IRX-2 immunotherapy in early breast cancer. The repertoire was sequenced with immunoSEQ multiplex PCR; TCRdb's copy has only in-frame clones and lacks some. The sample yields about 3,300 clones, 69% seen once. The sequences come from tumor tissue, collected before IRX-2 immunotherapy. Every receptor here comes from a human donor with breast cancer. Each CDR3 is given with its conserved first and last residue. Size is stated for part of the rows, as once, few or many counts, or as a class when the clone is expanded.

abundance | v_gene | CDR3aa
- | TRBV5-1 | CASKLSSSSGNTIYF
few | TRBV18 | CASLPPSSGNTIYF
- | TRBV14 | CASSKGQGFNTEAFF
- | TRBV6-8 | CASSRLGGLSYEQYF
once | TRBV30 | CAWSVGRGTQYF
- | TRBV6-8 | CASTPSGFGNTIYF
few | TRBV11-3 | CASSLGFQGVYEQYF
- | TRBV23-1 | CASSQVLGPTYEQYF
- | TRBV7-7 | CASSRRDRGRQETQYF
- | TRBV1 | CASSHQRGGPDTQYF
medium-sized | TRBV6-8 | CASRDGLNTEAFF
- | TRBV29-1 | CSAEAQPDGPYSNQPQHF
few | TRBV14 | CASSHSGGSSTDTQYF
- | TRBV11-3 | CASSLVPTAGSNQPQHF
few | TRBV23-1 | CASSWGTDTEAFF
- | TRBV10-3 | CRTGTAGNEQYF
- | TRBV23-1 | CASITGAEVAQYF
- | TRBV30 | CAWDLLLNTEAFF
- | TRBV28 | CASSPLGAGANVLTF
- | TRBV6-8 | CASKTGRNTGELFF
- | TRBV30 | CAWSATGGGGDTQYF
large | TRBV6-8 | CASRGLVSDTQYF
- | TRBV11-3 | CASSLQGRGTEAFF
few | TRBV11-3 | CASSRLVGQETQYF
- | TRBV28 | CASSSPGDMSGYTF
once | TRBV11-3 | CASSLESAGPSTYEQYF